This entry concerns a single TCR beta chain. The length of the CDR3 is 14 residues. V lost 6 bases, J lost 2 bases, and 8 bases lay in between. From germline, CDR1 is MNHEY and CDR2 SMNVEV (reference sequence). The record originates from a study of blood T cell repertoires in COVID-19. TCRdb keeps only in-frame clones here, not all; method: immunoSEQ multiplex PCR. This sample yields approximately 380,000 clones, of which roughly 92% are seen a single time; roughly 0.9% belongs to the top ten. This sequence joins TRBV27 and TRBJ2-6; D unclear. Sequences were obtained from PBMCs or T cells enriched from blood (not recorded which). The source of this sequence is a middle-aged woman who had been exposed to COVID-19. CDR3 region: CASRPSAGANVLTF. In DNA, the CDR3 is TGTGCCAGCAGGCCTTCGGCTGGGGCCAACGTCCTGACTTTC.